The following is a TCR beta chain sequence with its context. What it binds is not known. Assay: immunoSEQ multiplex PCR; the TCRdb copy retains only in-frame clones and omits some. This table holds some 150,000 clones, roughly 90% found once. The sample belongs to a study of T cell responses to AZD1222 COVID-19 vaccine. Notes on the study in general: Samples come after the peak T cell response, not at day 14. Close to half of spike-specific TCRs reportedly recognize unmutated variant regions. The donor group comprised mostly white British people and more females; the analysis possibly underestimated clonal diversity.

Germline CDR1 MNHEY, CDR2 SMNVEV (reference sequence). V was shortened by 5 bases and J by 4 bases, with 23 bases between the two germline ends. The CDR3 spans 17 residues. Combined were second doses at about 4 or about 12 weeks. This sequence originates from an adult who received the AZD1222 COVID-19 vaccine. The rearrangement uses TRBV27 and TRBJ1-2; D is uncertain. The specimen was peripheral blood, collected 28 days after the second AZD1222 dose. CDR3 in amino acids: CASSPQATASWPYGYTF. CDR3 DNA sequence: TGTGCCAGCAGTCCCCAGGCCACGGCGAGCTGGCCCTATGGCTACACCTTC.